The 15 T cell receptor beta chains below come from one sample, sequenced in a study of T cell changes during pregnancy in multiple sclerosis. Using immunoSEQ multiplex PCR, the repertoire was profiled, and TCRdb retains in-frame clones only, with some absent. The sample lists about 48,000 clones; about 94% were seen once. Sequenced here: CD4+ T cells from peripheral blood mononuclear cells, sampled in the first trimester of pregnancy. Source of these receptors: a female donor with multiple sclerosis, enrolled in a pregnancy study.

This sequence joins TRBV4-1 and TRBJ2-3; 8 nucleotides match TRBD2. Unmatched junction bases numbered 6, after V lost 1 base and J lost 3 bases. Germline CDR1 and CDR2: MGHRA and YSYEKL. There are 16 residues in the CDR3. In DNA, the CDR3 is TGCGCCAGCAGCCAAGTTACCCGGGGGGGAACAGATACGCAGTATTTT. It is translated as CASSQVTRGGTDTQYF.

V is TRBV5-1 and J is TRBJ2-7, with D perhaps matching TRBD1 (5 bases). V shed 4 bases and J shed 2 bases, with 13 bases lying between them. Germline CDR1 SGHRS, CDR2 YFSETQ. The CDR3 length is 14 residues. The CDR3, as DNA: TGCGCCAGCAGCCCGGATCAGGGCCCCTACGAGCAGTACTTC. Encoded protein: CASSPDQGPYEQYF.

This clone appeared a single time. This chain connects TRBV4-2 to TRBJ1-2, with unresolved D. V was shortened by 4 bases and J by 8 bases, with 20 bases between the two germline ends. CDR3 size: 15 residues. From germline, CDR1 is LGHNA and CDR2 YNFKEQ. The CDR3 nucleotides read TGTGCCAGCAGCCGAGGATTCGACCCGGGAGGCGGCTACACCTTC. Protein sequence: CASSRGFDPGGGYTF.

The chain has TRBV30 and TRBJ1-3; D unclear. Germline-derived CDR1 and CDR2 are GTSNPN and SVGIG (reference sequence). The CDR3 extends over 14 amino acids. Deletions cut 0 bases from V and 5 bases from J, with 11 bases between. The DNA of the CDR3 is TGTGCCTGGAGTGTACGCAACAGCAGAAACACCATATATTTT. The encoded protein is CAWSVRNSRNTIYF.

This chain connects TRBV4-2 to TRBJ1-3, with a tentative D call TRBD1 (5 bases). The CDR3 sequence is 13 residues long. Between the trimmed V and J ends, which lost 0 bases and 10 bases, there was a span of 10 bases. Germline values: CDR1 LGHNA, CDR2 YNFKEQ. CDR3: CASSQESRTTIYF. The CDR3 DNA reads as TGTGCCAGCAGCCAAGAGAGTCGGACAACCATATATTTT.

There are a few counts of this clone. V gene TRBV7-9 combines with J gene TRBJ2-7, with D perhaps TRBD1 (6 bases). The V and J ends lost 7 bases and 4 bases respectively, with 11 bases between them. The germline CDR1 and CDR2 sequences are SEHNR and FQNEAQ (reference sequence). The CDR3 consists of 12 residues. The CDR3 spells CASTRGPYEQYF. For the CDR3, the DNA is TGTGCCAGCACCAGGGGTCCATACGAGCAGTACTTC.

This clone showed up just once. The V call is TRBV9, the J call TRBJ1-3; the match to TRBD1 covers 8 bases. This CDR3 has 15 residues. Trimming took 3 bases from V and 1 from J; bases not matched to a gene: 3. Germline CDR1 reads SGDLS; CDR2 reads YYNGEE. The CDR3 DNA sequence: TGTGCCAGCAGCGCGACAGGGGATTCTGGAAACACCATATATTTT. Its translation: CASSATGDSGNTIYF.

The CDR3, as DNA: TGCGCCAGCAGCTTGGGACAGGGGGCTAATTCACCCCTCCACTTT. Its protein product is CASSLGQGANSPLHF. The chain couples TRBV5-1 to TRBJ1-6; 10 positions agree with TRBD1. Germline CDR1 is SGHRS and CDR2 is YFSETQ. V lost 0 bases, J lost 6 bases, and 0 bases stayed unmatched. This CDR3 is built from 15 residues.

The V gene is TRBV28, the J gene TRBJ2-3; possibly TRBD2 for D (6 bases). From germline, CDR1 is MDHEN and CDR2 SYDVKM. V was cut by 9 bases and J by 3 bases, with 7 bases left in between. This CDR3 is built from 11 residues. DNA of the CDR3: TGTGCCAGACGGGGGACAGATACGCAGTATTTT. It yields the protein CARRGTDTQYF.

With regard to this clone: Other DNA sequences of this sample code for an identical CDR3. CDR3 nucleotide sequence: TGTGCCAGCAGCTTGGGACAGGCGAGCAATCAGCCCCAGCATTTT. This codes for CASSLGQASNQPQHF. The chain combines TRBV5-6 with TRBJ1-5; the D gene is possibly TRBD1 (6 bases). With 0 bases removed from V and 1 base from J, the gap between germline ends came to 8 bases. The CDR3 spans 15 residues. The germline CDR1 and CDR2 sequences are SGHDT and YYEEEE. The full variable domain, its missing parts supplied by reference TRBV5-6 and TRBJ1-5, is DAGVTQSPTHLIKTRGQQVTLRCSPKSGHDTVSWYQQALGQGPQFIFQYYEEEERQRGNFPDRFSGHQFPNYSSELNVNALLLGDSALYLCASSLGQASNQPQHFGDGTRLSIL.

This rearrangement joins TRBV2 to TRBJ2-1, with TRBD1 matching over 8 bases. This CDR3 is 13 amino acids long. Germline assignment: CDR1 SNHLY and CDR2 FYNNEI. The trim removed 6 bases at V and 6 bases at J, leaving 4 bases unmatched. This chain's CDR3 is CASSRQGTNEQFF. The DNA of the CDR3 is TGTGCCAGCAGCCGACAGGGGACCAATGAGCAGTTCTTC.

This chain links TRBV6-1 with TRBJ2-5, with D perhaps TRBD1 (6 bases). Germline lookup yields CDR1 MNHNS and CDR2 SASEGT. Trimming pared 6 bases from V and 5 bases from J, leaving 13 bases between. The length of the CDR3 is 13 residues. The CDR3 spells CASRHRAKETQYF. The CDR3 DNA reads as TGTGCCAGCAGGCACAGGGCTAAGGAGACCCAGTACTTC.

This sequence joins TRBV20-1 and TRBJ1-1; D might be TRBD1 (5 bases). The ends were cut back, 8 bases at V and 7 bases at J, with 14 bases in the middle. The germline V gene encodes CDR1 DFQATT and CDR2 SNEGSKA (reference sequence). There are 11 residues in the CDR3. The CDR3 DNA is TGCAGTTCCGGGACTTCCTTTGAAGCTTTCTTT. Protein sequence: CSSGTSFEAFF.

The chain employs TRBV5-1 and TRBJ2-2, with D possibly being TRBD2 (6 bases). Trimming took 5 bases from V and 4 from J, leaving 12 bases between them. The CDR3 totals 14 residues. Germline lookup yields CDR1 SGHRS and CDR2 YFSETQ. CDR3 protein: CASSRDFRTGELFF. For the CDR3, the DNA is TGCGCCAGCAGTAGGGACTTTCGCACCGGGGAGCTGTTTTTT.

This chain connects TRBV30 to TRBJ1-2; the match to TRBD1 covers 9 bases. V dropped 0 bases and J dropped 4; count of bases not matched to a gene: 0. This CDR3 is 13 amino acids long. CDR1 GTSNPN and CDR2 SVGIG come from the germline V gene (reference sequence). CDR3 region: CAWSVQGAYGYTF. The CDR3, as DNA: TGTGCCTGGAGTGTACAGGGGGCCTATGGCTACACCTTC.